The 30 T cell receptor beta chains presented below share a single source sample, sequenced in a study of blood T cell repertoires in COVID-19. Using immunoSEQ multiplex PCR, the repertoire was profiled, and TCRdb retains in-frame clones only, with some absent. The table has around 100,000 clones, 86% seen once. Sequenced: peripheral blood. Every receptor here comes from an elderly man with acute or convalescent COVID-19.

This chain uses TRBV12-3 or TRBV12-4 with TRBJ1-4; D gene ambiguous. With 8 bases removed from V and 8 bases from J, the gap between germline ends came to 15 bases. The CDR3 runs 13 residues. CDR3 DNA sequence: TGTGCCAGCGCCGCATCGCCGAGCGAAAAACTGTTTTTT. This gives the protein CASAASPSEKLFF.

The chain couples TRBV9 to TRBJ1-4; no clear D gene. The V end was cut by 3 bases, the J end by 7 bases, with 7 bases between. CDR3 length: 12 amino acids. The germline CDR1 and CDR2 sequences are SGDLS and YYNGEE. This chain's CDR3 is CASSARGEKLFF. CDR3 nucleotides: TGTGCCAGCAGCGCCCGGGGTGAAAAACTGTTTTTT.

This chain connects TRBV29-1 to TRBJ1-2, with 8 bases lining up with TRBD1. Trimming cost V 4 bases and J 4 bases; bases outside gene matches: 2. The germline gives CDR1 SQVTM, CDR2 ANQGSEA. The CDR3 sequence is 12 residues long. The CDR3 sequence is CSVATGAYGYTF. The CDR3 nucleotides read TGCAGCGTTGCGACAGGGGCCTATGGCTACACCTTC. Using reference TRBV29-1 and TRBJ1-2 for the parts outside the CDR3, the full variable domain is SAVISQKPSRDICQRGTSLTIQCQVDSQVTMMFWYRQQPGQSLTLIATANQGSEATYESGFVIDKFPISRPNLTFSTLTVSNMSPEDSSIYLCSVATGAYGYTFGSGTRLTVV.

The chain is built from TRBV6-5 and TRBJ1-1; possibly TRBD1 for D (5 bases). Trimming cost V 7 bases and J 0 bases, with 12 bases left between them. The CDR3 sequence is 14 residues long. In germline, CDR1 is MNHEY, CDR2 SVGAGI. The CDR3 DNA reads TGTGCCAGCAAAGGGGAGGGATTGAACACTGAAGCTTTCTTT. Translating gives CASKGEGLNTEAFF.

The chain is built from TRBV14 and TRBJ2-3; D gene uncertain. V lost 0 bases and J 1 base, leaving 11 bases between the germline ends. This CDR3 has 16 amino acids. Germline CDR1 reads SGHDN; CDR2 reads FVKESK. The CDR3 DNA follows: TGTGCCAGCAGCCAAGAAACCGGAGTGGGCACAGATACGCAGTATTTT. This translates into CASSQETGVGTDTQYF.

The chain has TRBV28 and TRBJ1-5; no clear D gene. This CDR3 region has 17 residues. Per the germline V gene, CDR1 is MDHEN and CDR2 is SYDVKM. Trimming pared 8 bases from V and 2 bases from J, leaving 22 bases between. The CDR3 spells CASLTWTVGRGNQPQHF. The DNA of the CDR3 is TGTGCCAGCCTAACATGGACGGTAGGGCGGGGCAATCAGCCCCAGCATTTT.

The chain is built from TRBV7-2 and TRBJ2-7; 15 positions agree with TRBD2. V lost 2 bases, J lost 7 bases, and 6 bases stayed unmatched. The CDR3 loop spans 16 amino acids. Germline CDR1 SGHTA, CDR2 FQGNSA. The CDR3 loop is CASSLPGLAGGDEQYF. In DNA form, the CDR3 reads TGTGCCAGCAGCTTACCCGGACTAGCGGGAGGGGATGAGCAGTACTTC.

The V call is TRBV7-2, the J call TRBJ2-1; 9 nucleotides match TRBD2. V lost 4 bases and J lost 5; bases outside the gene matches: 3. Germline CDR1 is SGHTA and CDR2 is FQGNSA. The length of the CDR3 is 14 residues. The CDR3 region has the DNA TGTGCCAGCAGCTGGGGACTAGCAGACAATGAGCAGTTCTTC. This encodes CASSWGLADNEQFF.

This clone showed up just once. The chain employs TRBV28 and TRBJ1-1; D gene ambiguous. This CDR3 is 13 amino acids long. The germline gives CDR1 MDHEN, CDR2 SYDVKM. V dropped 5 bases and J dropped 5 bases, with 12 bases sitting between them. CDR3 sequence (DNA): TGTGCCAGCAGTCCTAGGTCGGTTACTGAAGCTTTCTTT. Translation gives CASSPRSVTEAFF.

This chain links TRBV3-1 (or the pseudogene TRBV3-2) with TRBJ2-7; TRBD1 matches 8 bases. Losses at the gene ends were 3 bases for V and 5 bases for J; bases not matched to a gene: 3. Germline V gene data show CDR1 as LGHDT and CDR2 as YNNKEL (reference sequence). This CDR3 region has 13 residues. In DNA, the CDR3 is TGTGCCAGCAGCCAGGACAGGGCCGACGAGCAGTACTTC. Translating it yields CASSQDRADEQYF.

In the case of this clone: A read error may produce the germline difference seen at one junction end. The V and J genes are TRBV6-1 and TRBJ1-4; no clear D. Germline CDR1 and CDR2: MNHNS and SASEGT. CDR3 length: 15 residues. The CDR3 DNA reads TGTGCCAGCAATGAACTCCGGGCAACTAATGAAAAACTGTTTTTT. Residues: CASNELRATNEKLFF.

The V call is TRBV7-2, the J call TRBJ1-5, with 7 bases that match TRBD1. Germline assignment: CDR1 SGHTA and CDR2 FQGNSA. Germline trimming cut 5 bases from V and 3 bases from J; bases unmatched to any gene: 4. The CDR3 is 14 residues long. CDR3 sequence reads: CASSRGTDNQPQHF. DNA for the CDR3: TGTGCCAGCAGCCGGGGGACAGACAATCAGCCCCAGCATTTT.

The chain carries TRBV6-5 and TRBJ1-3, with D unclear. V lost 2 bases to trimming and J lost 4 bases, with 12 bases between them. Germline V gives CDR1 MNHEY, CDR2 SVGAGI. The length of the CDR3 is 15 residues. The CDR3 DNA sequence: TGTGCCAGCAGTTACGAGGGAGATACGGGAAACACCATATATTTT. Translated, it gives CASSYEGDTGNTIYF.

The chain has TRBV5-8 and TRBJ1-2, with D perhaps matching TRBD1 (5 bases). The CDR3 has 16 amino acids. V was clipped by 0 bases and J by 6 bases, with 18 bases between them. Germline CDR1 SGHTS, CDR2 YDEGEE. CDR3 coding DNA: TGTGCCAGCAGCTTGGCGTTCCAGGGAATCTCGGATGGCTACACCTTC. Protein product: CASSLAFQGISDGYTF. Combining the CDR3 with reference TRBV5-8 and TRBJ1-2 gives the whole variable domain EAGVTQSPTHLIKTRGQQATLRCSPISGHTSVYWYQQALGLGLQFLLWYDEGEERNRGNFPPRFSGRQFPNYSSELNVNALELEDSALYLCASSLAFQGISDGYTFGSGTRLTVV.

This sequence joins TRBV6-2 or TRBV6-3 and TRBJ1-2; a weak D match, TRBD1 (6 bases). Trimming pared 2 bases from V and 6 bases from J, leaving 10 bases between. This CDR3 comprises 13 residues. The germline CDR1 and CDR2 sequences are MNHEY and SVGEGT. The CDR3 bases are TGTGCCAGCAGTTACACAAGGACAGATGGCTACACCTTC. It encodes CASSYTRTDGYTF.

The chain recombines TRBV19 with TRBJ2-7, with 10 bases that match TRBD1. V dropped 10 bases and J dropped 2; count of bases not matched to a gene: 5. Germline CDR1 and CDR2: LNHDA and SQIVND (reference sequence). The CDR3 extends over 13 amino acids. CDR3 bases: TGTGCCACTAGGGACAGGGGCACCTACGAGCAGTACTTC. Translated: CATRDRGTYEQYF.

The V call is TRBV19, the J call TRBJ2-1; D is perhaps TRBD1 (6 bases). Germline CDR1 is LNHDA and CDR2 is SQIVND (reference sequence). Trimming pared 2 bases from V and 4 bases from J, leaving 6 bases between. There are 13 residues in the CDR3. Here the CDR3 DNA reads TGTGCCAGTAGTATACAGGGGTACAATGAGCAGTTCTTC. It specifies CASSIQGYNEQFF.

Here the CDR3 DNA reads TGTGCCAGCAGTGAAAGGAGGCAGGGGGCTTGCACCGGGGAGCTGTTTTTT. It codes for CASSERRQGACTGELFF. The rearrangement links TRBV21-1 to TRBJ2-2; TRBD1, the table's D call, lacks a check against the DNA. TRBV21-1 counts as a pseudogene. The CDR3 loop spans 17 amino acids.

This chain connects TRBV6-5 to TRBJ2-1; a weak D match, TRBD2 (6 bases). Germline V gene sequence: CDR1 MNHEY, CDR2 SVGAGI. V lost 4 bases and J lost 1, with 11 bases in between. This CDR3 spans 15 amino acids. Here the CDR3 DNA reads TGTGCCAGCAGTTGGCGACTAGATTCCTACAATGAGCAGTTCTTC. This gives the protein CASSWRLDSYNEQFF.

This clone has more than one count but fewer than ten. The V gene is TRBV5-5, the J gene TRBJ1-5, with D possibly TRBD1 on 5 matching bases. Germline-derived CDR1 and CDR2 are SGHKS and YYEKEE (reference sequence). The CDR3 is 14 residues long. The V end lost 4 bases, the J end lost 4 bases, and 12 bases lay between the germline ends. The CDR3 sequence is CASSRGEGNQPQHF. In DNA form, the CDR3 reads TGTGCCAGCAGCCGGGGGGAGGGGAATCAGCCCCAGCATTTT.

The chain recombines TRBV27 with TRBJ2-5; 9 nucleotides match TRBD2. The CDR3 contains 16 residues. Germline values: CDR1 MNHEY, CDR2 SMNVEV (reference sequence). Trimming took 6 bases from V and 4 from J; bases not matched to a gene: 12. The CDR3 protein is CASSPLAGGPGETQYF. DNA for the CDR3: TGTGCCAGCAGCCCTCTCGCGGGAGGGCCAGGAGAGACCCAGTACTTC.

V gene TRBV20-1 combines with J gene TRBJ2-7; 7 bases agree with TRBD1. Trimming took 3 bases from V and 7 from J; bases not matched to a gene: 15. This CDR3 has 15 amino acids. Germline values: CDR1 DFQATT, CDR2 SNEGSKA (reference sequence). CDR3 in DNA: TGCAGTGCTAGTTTGATGACAGGGCCCACGAGGGAGCAGTACTTC. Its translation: CSASLMTGPTREQYF.

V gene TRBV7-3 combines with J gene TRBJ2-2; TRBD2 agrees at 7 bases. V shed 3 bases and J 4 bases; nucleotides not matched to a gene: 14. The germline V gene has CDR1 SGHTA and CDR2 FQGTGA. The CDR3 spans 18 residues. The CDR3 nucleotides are TGTGCCAGCAGCTTTCTTAGAGGCGGGGGAGCGGGCACCGGGGAGCTGTTTTTT. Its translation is CASSFLRGGGAGTGELFF.

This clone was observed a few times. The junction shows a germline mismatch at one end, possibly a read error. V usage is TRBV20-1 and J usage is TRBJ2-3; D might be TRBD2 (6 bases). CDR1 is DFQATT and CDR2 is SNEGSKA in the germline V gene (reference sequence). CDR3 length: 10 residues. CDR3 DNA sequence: TGCAGTGCCTCCCCGGGACTCGGGATATTT. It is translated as CSASPGLGIF.

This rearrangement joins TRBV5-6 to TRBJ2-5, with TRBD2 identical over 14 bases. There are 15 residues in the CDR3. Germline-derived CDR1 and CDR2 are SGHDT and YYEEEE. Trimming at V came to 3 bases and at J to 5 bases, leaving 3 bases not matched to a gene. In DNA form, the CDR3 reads TGTGCCAGCAGCTCCGGACTAGCGGGAGGTGAGACCCAGTACTTC. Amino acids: CASSSGLAGGETQYF.

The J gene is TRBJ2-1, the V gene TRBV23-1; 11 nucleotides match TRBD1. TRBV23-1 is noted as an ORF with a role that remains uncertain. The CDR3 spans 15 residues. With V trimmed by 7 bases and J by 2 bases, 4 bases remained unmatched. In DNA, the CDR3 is TGCGCCAGCACTCAGGGACAGGGGGCCTACAATGAGCAGTTCTTC. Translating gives CASTQGQGAYNEQFF.

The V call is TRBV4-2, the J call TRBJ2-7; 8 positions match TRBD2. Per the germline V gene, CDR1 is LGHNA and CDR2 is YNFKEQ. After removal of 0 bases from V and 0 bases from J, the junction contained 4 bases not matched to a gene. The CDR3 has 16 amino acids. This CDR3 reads CASSQEITSGSYEQYF. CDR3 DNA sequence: TGTGCCAGCAGCCAAGAAATCACTAGCGGCTCCTACGAGCAGTACTTC.

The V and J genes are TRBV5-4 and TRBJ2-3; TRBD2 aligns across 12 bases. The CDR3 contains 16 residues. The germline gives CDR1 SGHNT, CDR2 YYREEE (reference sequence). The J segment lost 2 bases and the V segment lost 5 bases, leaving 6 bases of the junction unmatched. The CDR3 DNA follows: TGTGCCAGCAGGGCGGGACTAGCGGGTTCCACAGATACGCAGTATTTT. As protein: CASRAGLAGSTDTQYF.

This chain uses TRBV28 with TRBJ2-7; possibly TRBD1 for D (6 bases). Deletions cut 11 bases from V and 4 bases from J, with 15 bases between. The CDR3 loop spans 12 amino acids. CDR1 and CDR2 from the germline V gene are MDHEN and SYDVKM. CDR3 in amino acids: CAVTDRSYEQYF. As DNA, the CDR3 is TGTGCCGTTACGGACAGAAGTTACGAGCAGTACTTC.

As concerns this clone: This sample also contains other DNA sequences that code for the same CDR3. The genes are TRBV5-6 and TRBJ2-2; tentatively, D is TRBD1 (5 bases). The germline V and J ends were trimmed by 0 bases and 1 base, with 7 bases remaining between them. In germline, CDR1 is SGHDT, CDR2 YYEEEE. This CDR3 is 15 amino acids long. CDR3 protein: CASSLGGLNTGELFF. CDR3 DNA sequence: TGTGCCAGCAGCTTGGGGGGCTTGAACACCGGGGAGCTGTTTTTT.